This TCR beta chain came from a study of early T cells in non-severe SARS-CoV-2 infection. The wider study: Bulk RNA from unsorted whole blood was sequenced; chains were unpaired.

Attached unique molecular identifiers marked individual cDNA molecules. A single record per CDR3 protein comes from TCRdb applying MiXCR to the 5' RACE reads. The sample lists around 81,000 distinct CDR3 sequences, 11% to 15% occurring once. Per germline, CDR1 SGHRS and CDR2 YFSETQ. This CDR3 is 13 amino acids long. Trimming cost V 0 bases and J 11 bases, with 14 bases left between them. Comment on this clonotype: Its antigen is unknown.

The study, taken as a whole, reports: There was a bias toward anti-spike CD8 responses in VDJdb matching, which missed private and CD4 specificities.

This clonotype originated in an adult who was a healthcare worker with PCR-confirmed SARS-CoV-2 infection or an uninfected control (not recorded which). The specimen was whole blood. The rearrangement links TRBV5-1 to TRBJ1-1; TRBD1 is a possible D gene (6 bases). The CDR3 reads CASSLGQVRTAFF. The CDR3 DNA sequence: TGCGCCAGCAGCTTGGGACAGGTCCGAACTGCTTTCTTT.